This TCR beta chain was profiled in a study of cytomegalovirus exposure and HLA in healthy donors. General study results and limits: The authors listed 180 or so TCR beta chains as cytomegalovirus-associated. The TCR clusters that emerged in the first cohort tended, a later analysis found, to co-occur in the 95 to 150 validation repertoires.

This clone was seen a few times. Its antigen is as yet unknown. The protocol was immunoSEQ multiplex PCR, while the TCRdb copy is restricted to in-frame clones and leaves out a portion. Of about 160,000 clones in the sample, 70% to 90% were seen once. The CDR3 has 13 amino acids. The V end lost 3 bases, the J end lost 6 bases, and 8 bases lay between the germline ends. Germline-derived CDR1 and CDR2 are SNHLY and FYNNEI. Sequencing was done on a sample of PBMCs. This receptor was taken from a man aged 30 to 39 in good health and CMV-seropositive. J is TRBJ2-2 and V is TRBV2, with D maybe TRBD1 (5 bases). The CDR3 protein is CASSDRGSGELFF. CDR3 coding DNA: TGTGCCAGCAGTGATAGGGGCTCCGGGGAGCTGTTTTTT.